This TCR beta chain was captured in a study of cytomegalovirus exposure and HLA in healthy donors. Across the study: The 120 validation repertoires were produced on the same platform as the roughly 660 repertoires of the first cohort. This was reported in a later analysis.

The protocol was immunoSEQ multiplex PCR, while the TCRdb copy is restricted to in-frame clones and leaves out a portion. The table shows 100,000 to 150,000 clones, with roughly 89% occurring only once. The CDR3 has 16 residues. The germline gives CDR1 MNHEY, CDR2 SMNVEV (reference sequence). With 3 bases clipped from V and 0 bases from J, the junction kept 5 bases outside the gene matches. The chain couples TRBV27 to TRBJ2-1; 7 bases align to TRBD1. This clonotype was obtained from a woman under 30 in good health and CMV-seronegative. Sequencing was done on a sample of PBMCs. DNA for the CDR3: TGTGCCAGCAGTTTGGCAGGGGGTATCTCCTACAATGAGCAGTTCTTC. Protein product: CASSLAGGISYNEQFF.